One TCR beta chain is described in this entry. Original processing notes: Scientists estimated how many nucleated cells there were by amplifying reference gene primers. Measured with immunoSEQ multiplex PCR; TCRdb has only the in-frame clones, and not every one. That table supplies the V and J calls and clone size; D and trimming were determined from the DNA. The profile shows 210,000 or so clones, 86% of them singletons. This CDR3 spans 14 amino acids. Germline CDR1 reads KGHSH; CDR2 reads LQKENI. The junction had 3 bases not matched to a gene; V was cut back by 4 bases and J by 1 base. This specimen comes from a study of blood T cell repertoires in COVID-19.

Material for sequencing was peripheral blood. This sequence joins TRBV18 and TRBJ2-7; TRBD1 matches at 8 bases. The source of this sequence is a woman aged 45-65 years with acute or convalescent COVID-19. DNA for the CDR3: TGTGCCAGCTCACGGACAGGGAATTCCTACGAGCAGTACTTC. Residues: CASSRTGNSYEQYF.